The rows below give T cell receptor beta chains drawn from one sample of a study of T cells in Graves' hyperthyroidism and ophthalmopathy. TCRdb passed the multiplex PCR reads through MiXCR, listing each CDR3 protein once. The sample gives approximately 690,000 distinct CDR3 sequences, 20% to 25% of which show up once; around a third is in the top ten. Input material: blood. The origin of the receptors is a man between 25 and 39 years old with Graves' ophthalmopathy. Each CDR3 is given with its conserved first and last residue. The D gene is left open where the match is weak. Only part of the rows carry a size: once, few, many, or a class if the clone is expanded.

len,v_gene,j_gene,abundance,d_gene,CDR3aa,CDR3nt
13,TRBV12-3/TRBV12-4,TRBJ1-6,many,NA,CASSLARESPLHF,TGTGCCAGCAGTTTAGCGCGGGAGTCACCCCTCCACTTT
15,TRBV24-1,TRBJ2-3,many,NA,CATSDPAGPRDTQYF,TGTGCCACCAGTGACCCCGCCGGGCCACGAGATACGCAGTATTTT
16,TRBV7-2,TRBJ2-5,many,TRBD2,CASSLASGRGQETQYF,TGTGCCAGCAGCTTAGCCAGCGGGAGGGGGCAAGAGACCCAGTACTTC
13,TRBV28,TRBJ1-1,many,TRBD1,CASSPPGQGRAFF,TGTGCCAGCAGTCCACCGGGACAGGGACGGGCTTTCTTT
15,TRBV19,TRBJ2-1,NA,TRBD2,CASSIGLAPYNEQFF,TGTGCCAGTAGTATAGGACTAGCGCCCTACAATGAGCAGTTCTTC
12,TRBV6-5,TRBJ2-5,NA,NA,CASSYSIETQYF,TGTGCCAGCAGTTACTCGATTGAGACCCAGTACTTC
14,TRBV7-2,TRBJ2-5,many,NA,CASSIRLVQETQYF,TGTGCCAGCAGCATCAGACTAGTCCAAGAGACCCAGTACTTC
16,TRBV5-6,TRBJ2-7,few,TRBD1,CASSLHPGTGLYEQYF,TGTGCCAGCAGCCTCCATCCCGGGACAGGGTTGTACGAGCAGTACTTC
15,TRBV4-1,TRBJ2-2,few,NA,CASITTPGNTGELFF,TGCGCCAGCATCACCACGCCTGGGAACACCGGGGAGCTGTTTTTT
13,TRBV20-1,TRBJ2-7,many,NA,CSASLAGSAEQYF,TGCAGTGCTAGTTTGGCAGGGTCTGCCGAGCAGTACTTC
16,TRBV27,TRBJ2-5,NA,TRBD2,CASSSSAGGEQETQYF,TGTGCCAGCAGCTCTTCAGCGGGAGGGGAACAAGAGACCCAGTACTTC
14,TRBV28,TRBJ1-4,NA,TRBD1,CASDTGQGNEKLFF,TGTGCCAGTGACACGGGACAGGGAAATGAAAAACTGTTTTTT
14,TRBV6-5,TRBJ1-2,NA,TRBD1,CASSSSDRDHGYTF,TGTGCCAGCAGTTCCTCGGACAGGGACCATGGCTACACCTTC
13,TRBV16,TRBJ2-7,NA,NA,CASSQSVGNEQYF,TGTGCCAGCAGCCAATCTGTAGGGAACGAGCAGTACTTC
14,TRBV20-1,TRBJ2-4,few,TRBD2,CSARDAWTSNIQYF,TGCAGTGCTAGAGACGCCTGGACTAGCAACATTCAGTACTTC